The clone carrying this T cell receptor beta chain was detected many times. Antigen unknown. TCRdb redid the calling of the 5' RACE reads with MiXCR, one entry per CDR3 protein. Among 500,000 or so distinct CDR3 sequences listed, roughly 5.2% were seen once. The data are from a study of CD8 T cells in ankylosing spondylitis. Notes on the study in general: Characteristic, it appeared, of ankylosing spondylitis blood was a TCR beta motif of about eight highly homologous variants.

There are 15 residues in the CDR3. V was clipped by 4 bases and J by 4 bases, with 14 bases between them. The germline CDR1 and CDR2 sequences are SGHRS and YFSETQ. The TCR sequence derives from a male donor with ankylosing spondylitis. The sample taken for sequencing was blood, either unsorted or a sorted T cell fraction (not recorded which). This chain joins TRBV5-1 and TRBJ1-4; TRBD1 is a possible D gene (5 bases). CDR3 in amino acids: CASSKASGGNEKLFF. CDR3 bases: TGCGCCAGCAGCAAAGCATCCGGGGGTAATGAAAAACTGTTTTTT.